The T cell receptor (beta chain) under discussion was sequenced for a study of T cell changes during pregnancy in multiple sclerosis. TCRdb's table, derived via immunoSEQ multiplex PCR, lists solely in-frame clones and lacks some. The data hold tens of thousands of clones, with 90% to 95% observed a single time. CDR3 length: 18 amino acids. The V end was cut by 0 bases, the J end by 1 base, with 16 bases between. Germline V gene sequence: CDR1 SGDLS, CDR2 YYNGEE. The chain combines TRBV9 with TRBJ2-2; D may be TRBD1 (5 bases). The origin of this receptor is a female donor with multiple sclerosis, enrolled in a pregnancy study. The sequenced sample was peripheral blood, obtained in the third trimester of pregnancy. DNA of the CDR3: TGTGCCAGCAGCGTAGTCGGCAGGGTCAGAAGGAACACCGGGGAGCTGTTTTTT. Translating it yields CASSVVGRVRRNTGELFF.